A selection of T cell receptor beta chains follows, all from one sample in a study of cytomegalovirus exposure and HLA in healthy donors. Method: immunoSEQ multiplex PCR; TCRdb's copy keeps in-frame clones and lacks some. The sample includes fewer than 150,000 clones, 73% of them seen just once. Sequencing was carried out using PBMCs. These receptors were collected from a human donor in good health. Both conserved end residues are part of each CDR3. D genes are given only for firm matches. Only part of the rows carry a size: once, few, many, or a class if the clone is expanded.

j_call d_call clone_size v_call cdr3_aa cdr3_nt
TRBJ2-3 TRBD2 NA TRBV6-5 CASSYSTSGRGTQYF TGTGCCAGCAGTTACTCGACTAGCGGTAGGGGCACGCAGTATTTT
TRBJ1-1 NA few TRBV29-1 CSVAGQMNTEAFF TGCAGCGTCGCCGGACAGATGAACACTGAAGCTTTCTTT
TRBJ2-1 TRBD1 NA TRBV4-1 CASSWDRDVDEQFF TGCGCCAGCAGCTGGGACAGGGACGTCGATGAGCAGTTCTTC
TRBJ1-2 NA once TRBV5-1 CASAGANYGYTF TGCGCCAGTGCAGGGGCTAACTATGGCTACACCTTC
TRBJ2-3 TRBD2 few TRBV9 CASSVGTSGFFATQYF TGTGCCAGCAGCGTAGGGACTAGCGGCTTTTTTGCTACGCAGTATTTT
TRBJ2-7 TRBD1 few TRBV5-1 CATGQGPAYEQYF TGCGCCACAGGACAGGGGCCAGCCTACGAGCAGTACTTC
TRBJ2-3 TRBD1 NA TRBV5-8 CASSFEGARRDTQYF TGTGCCAGCAGCTTTGAGGGGGCCAGGAGAGATACGCAGTATTTT
TRBJ1-4 NA few TRBV6-6 CASSTHRNLNEKLFF TGTGCCAGCAGCACCCACCGAAACTTGAATGAAAAACTGTTTTTT
TRBJ1-1 TRBD1 NA TRBV29-1 CSVADRINTEAFF TGCAGCGTAGCGGACAGGATAAACACTGAAGCTTTCTTT
TRBJ2-5 NA few TRBV7-8 CASSPGRGPETQYF TGTGCCAGCAGTCCCGGACGGGGTCCGGAGACCCAGTACTTC
TRBJ2-7 NA few TRBV25-1 CASSVGGSDEQYF TGTGCCAGCAGTGTAGGGGGTAGCGACGAGCAGTACTTC
TRBJ1-4 TRBD1 NA TRBV28 CASSLPGQGGEKLFF TGTGCCAGCAGTTTACCTGGACAGGGAGGGGAAAAACTGTTTTTT
TRBJ1-3 TRBD1 NA TRBV4-1 CASSDRRTGAISGNTIYF TGCGCCAGCAGCGACCGTCGGACAGGGGCTATCTCTGGAAACACCATATATTTT
TRBJ2-2 TRBD2 NA TRBV30 CAWSPTSGRAPLELFF TGTGCCTGGAGTCCCACTAGCGGGAGGGCCCCTCTGGAGCTGTTTTTT
TRBJ1-2 TRBD1 NA TRBV7-8 CASSATGTGGYGYTF TGTGCCAGCAGCGCTACCGGGACAGGGGGCTATGGCTACACCTTC
TRBJ1-4 TRBD1 once TRBV13 CASSRDRVGGTNEKLFF TGTGCCAGCAGCCGGGACAGGGTTGGTGGAACTAATGAAAAACTGTTTTTT
TRBJ2-2 TRBD1 few TRBV7-9 CASSRRTGPFAPGELFF TGTGCCAGCAGCCGCAGGACAGGACCCTTCGCCCCCGGGGAGCTGTTTTTT
TRBJ1-6 TRBD1 once TRBV15 CATRQGASPLHF TGTGCCACCAGACAGGGGGCTTCACCCCTCCACTTT
TRBJ2-5 NA few TRBV10-2 CASSEVGEREETQYF TGCGCCAGCAGTGAAGTTGGAGAGCGTGAGGAGACCCAGTACTTC
TRBJ2-3 NA NA TRBV9 CASSPSTQYF TGTGCCAGCAGCCCCAGTACGCAGTATTTT
TRBJ1-2 NA NA TRBV2 CASSVRLIDNYGYTF TGTGCCAGCAGTGTACGACTTATTGATAACTATGGCTACACCTTC
TRBJ1-1 NA NA TRBV30 CAWMRRSLTRGRTEAFF TGTGCCTGGATGCGGCGCAGTCTTACCAGGGGCCGGACTGAAGCTTTCTTT
TRBJ2-2 NA NA TRBV7-7 CASSQSAAVGTGELFF TGTGCTAGCAGCCAATCCGCTGCGGTCGGCACCGGGGAGCTGTTTTTT
TRBJ2-1 NA few TRBV7-9 CASSLAYSGDYNEQFF TGTGCCAGCAGCTTAGCGTACAGCGGAGATTACAATGAGCAGTTCTTC
TRBJ2-4 NA few TRBV7-3 CASSYDGGSIQYF TGTGCCAGCAGCTATGATGGGGGCTCCATTCAGTACTTC
TRBJ2-5 TRBD1 NA TRBV5-1 CASSQNDRGRETQYF TGCGCCAGCAGCCAGAACGACAGGGGGCGGGAGACCCAGTACTTC
TRBJ2-1 NA NA TRBV7-8 CASSLRWFSAGNEQFF TGTGCCAGCAGCTTACGATGGTTTAGTGCCGGCAATGAGCAGTTCTTC
TRBJ2-4 TRBD1 NA TRBV6-1 CASSEPDRGKNIQYF TGTGCCAGCAGTGAACCGGACAGGGGCAAAAACATTCAGTACTTC
TRBJ1-1 NA NA TRBV7-9 CASSLAAGNTEAFF TGTGCCAGCAGCTTAGCGGCGGGGAACACTGAAGCTTTCTTT
TRBJ2-7 TRBD2 once TRBV5-4 CASSRAWGGVREQYF TGTGCCAGCAGCCGAGCATGGGGGGGAGTCCGCGAGCAGTACTTC
TRBJ2-1 TRBD2 few TRBV7-3 CASSFAVAGGGEQFF TGTGCCAGCAGCTTCGCCGTAGCGGGAGGGGGCGAGCAGTTCTTC
TRBJ2-5 TRBD2 NA TRBV11-1 CASSPSGRAETQYF TGTGCCAGCAGCCCGAGCGGGAGGGCCGAGACCCAGTACTTC
TRBJ1-2 NA NA TRBV19 CASSIQPQGFYGYTF TGTGCCAGTAGTATCCAACCCCAGGGATTCTATGGCTACACCTTC
TRBJ1-2 NA NA TRBV6-5 CASSYTSGNYGYTF TGTGCCAGCAGTTACACATCAGGAAACTATGGCTACACCTTC
TRBJ1-4 TRBD1 NA TRBV30 CAWSLFSTGGKLFF TGTGCCTGGAGCCTCTTCTCCACAGGGGGAAAACTGTTTTTT
TRBJ1-1 NA few TRBV29-1 CSVEINRSAFF TGCAGCGTTGAAATTAACAGGAGCGCTTTCTTT
TRBJ2-7 TRBD2 NA TRBV5-1 CASSWASGGLF TGCGCCAGCAGTTGGGCTAGCGGGGGGCTCTTC
TRBJ1-6 TRBD1 NA TRBV27 CASRIGTGRSPLHF TGTGCCAGCAGGATAGGGACAGGGAGATCACCCCTCCACTTT
TRBJ2-1 NA NA TRBV13 CASSLQGGEQFF TGTGCCAGCAGCTTACAGGGAGGTGAGCAGTTCTTC
TRBJ2-5 NA NA TRBV7-9 CASSLQGHPYF TGTGCCAGCAGCTTACAGGGACACCCGTACTTC
TRBJ1-5 NA NA TRBV15 CATSGRVRQPQHF TGTGCCACCAGCGGCAGGGTGAGACAGCCCCAGCATTTT
TRBJ2-1 NA NA TRBV7-7 CASLVRAYYNEQFF TGTGCTAGCTTAGTCAGGGCTTACTACAATGAGCAGTTCTTC
TRBJ2-1 TRBD2 NA TRBV15 CATSRELAGRAFYNEQFF TGTGCCACCAGCAGAGAGTTAGCGGGAAGGGCTTTCTACAATGAGCAGTTCTTC
TRBJ2-7 TRBD1 NA TRBV27 CASGQETPYEQYF TGTGCCAGCGGACAGGAAACACCCTACGAGCAGTACTTC
TRBJ2-7 NA NA TRBV23-1 CASSQSLLFGQYF TGCGCCAGCAGTCAATCGTTGTTATTCGGGCAGTACTTC
TRBJ2-1 TRBD2 NA TRBV19 CATRPGAGVFGPLF TGTGCCACTCGCCCTGGAGCGGGAGTCTTCGGTCCGCTCTTC
TRBJ2-7 TRBD1 NA TRBV9 CASSVGQGGGSYEQYF TGTGCCAGCAGCGTAGGACAGGGGGGAGGCTCCTACGAGCAGTACTTC
TRBJ2-3 TRBD2 NA TRBV27 CASSLLAGGPDTQYF TGTGCCAGCAGTTTACTAGCGGGGGGGCCTGATACGCAGTATTTT
TRBJ2-5 TRBD1 NA TRBV2 CASSAGTGGLETQYF TGTGCCAGCAGCGCCGGGACAGGGGGCTTGGAGACCCAGTACTTC
TRBJ2-1 TRBD2 NA TRBV29-1 CSVEGLSGRENEQFF TGCAGCGTTGAAGGCCTTAGCGGGAGGGAGAATGAGCAGTTCTTC
TRBJ1-2 NA NA TRBV4-1 CASSQVERNYGYTF TGCGCCAGCAGCCAAGTAGAGAGGAACTATGGCTACACCTTC
TRBJ1-2 NA NA TRBV6-5 CASSEYRVGGYTF TGTGCCAGCAGTGAATACAGGGTTGGTGGCTACACCTTC
TRBJ1-5 TRBD1 NA TRBV10-2 CASSGTANQPQHF TGCGCCAGCAGCGGGACAGCCAATCAGCCCCAGCATTTT
TRBJ2-2 NA NA TRBV23-1 CASSPNRALRNTGELFF TGCGCCAGCAGCCCTAACAGGGCCCTAAGGAACACCGGGGAGCTGTTTTTT
TRBJ2-5 NA NA TRBV29-1 CSVGLGGRIGETQYF TGCAGCGTTGGGTTAGGGGGTCGCATAGGGGAGACCCAGTACTTC
TRBJ2-1 NA NA TRBV7-2 CASTLFRNEQFF TGTGCCAGCACCCTGTTTCGGAATGAGCAGTTCTTC
TRBJ1-3 NA NA TRBV30 CAWSRGTGNTIYF TGTGCCTGGAGTCGAGGTACTGGAAACACCATATATTTT